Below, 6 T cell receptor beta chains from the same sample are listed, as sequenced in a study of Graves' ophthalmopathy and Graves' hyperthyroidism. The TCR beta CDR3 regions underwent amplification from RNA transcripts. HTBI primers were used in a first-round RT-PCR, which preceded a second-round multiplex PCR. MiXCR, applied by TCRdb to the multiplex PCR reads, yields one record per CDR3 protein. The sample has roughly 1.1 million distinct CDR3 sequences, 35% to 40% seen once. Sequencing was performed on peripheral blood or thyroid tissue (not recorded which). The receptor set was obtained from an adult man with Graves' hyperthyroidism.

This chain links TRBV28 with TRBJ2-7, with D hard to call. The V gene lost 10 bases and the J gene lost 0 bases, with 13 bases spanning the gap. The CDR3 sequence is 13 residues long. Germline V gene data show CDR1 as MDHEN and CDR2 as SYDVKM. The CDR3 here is CAITGGDSYEQYF. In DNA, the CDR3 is TGTGCCATTACGGGTGGGGACTCCTACGAGCAGTACTTC.

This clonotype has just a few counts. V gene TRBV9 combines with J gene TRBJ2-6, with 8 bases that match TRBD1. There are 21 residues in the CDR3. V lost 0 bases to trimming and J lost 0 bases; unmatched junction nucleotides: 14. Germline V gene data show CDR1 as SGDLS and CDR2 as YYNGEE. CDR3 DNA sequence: TGTGCCAGCAGCGTAGCTACAGTCGGCCAGGGGGCGGCCTCTGGGGCCAACGTCCTGACTTTC. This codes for CASSVATVGQGAASGANVLTF.

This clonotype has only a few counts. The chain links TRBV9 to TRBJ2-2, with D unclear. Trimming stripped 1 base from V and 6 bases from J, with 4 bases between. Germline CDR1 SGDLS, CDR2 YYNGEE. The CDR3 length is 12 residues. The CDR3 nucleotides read TGTGCCAGCAGCGTATACCCCGGGGAGCTGTTTTTT. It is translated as CASSVYPGELFF.

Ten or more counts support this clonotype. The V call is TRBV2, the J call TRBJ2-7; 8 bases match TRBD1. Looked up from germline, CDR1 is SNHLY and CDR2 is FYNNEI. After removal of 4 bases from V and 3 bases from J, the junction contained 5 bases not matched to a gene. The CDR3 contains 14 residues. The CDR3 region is CASSVRTGSYEQYF. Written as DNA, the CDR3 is TGTGCCAGCAGTGTACGGACAGGGAGCTACGAGCAGTACTTC. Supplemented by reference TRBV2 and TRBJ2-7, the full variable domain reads EPEVTQTPSHQVTQMGQEVILRCVPISNHLYFYWYRQILGQKVEFLVSFYNNEISEKSEIFDDQFSVERPDGSNFTLKIRSTKLEDSAMYFCASSVRTGSYEQYFGPGTRLTVT.

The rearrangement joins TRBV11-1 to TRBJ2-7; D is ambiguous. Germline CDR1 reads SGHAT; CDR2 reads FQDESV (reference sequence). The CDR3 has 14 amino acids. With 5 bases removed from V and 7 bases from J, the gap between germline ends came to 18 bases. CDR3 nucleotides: TGTGCCAGCAGCCCGCAAGGGATTTCTGGGGAGCAGTACTTC. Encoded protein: CASSPQGISGEQYF.

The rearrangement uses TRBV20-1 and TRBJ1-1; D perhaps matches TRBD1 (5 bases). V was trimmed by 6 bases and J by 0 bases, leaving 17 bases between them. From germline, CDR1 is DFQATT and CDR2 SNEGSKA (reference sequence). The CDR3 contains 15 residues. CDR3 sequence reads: CSAVGGARMNTEAFF. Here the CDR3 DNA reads TGCAGTGCGGTCGGAGGGGCCCGGATGAACACTGAAGCTTTCTTT.